The present T cell receptor beta chain was sequenced within a study of blood T cell repertoires in COVID-19. Germline V lookup: CDR1 WNHNN, CDR2 SYGVQD (reference sequence). The CDR3 covers 18 residues. V dropped 2 bases and J dropped 2; count of bases not matched to a gene: 10. Original processing methods: Scientists estimated how many nucleated cells there were by amplifying reference gene primers. Produced via immunoSEQ multiplex PCR; TCRdb's table is partial and in-frame only. V and J calls plus clone size are reproduced from that table; the DNA served to infer D and trimming. The data show 150,000 to 200,000 clones, around 88% seen once. The study assigned cohorts using participant-reported clinical history.

The gene calls are TRBV10-1 and TRBJ2-1, with 9 bases lining up with TRBD2. The sample comprised PBMCs or T cells enriched from blood (not recorded which). The receptor was derived from a woman aged 50 to 60 in a cohort exposed to, infected with or recovered from COVID-19 (not recorded which). CDR3 in DNA: TGCGCCAGCAGTGAGCTCCAGCGGGGGGTCAGACCCTACAATGAGCAGTTCTTC. Amino acid sequence: CASSELQRGVRPYNEQFF.